The rows below give T cell receptor beta chains drawn from one sample of a study of PD-L1 blockade in urothelial cancer. Assay: immunoSEQ multiplex PCR; the TCRdb copy retains only in-frame clones and omits some. This sample has tens of thousands of clones, with approximately 86% found just once. Material: PBMCs, obtained around atezolizumab (anti-PD-L1) treatment. The receptors come from a man aged 55 to 69 with urothelial cancer. Each CDR3 is given with its conserved first and last residue. D genes are given only for firm matches. Clone sizes are given selectively: once, few, many, or a class where the clone is expanded.

size	D	V	J	DNA	CDR3
once	NA	TRBV12-5	TRBJ1-3	TGTGCTAGTGGCCTTGGTGGGGCAAGCTCTGGAAACACCATATATTTT	CASGLGGASSGNTIYF
once	NA	TRBV28	TRBJ2-6	TGTGCCAGCGGGGGCAACTCTGGGGCCAACGTCCTGACTTTC	CASGGNSGANVLTF
NA	TRBD2	TRBV5-1	TRBJ2-3	TGCGCCAGCAGCTTTAGAAGCGGGGGGGATTCAGATACGCAGTATTTT	CASSFRSGGDSDTQYF
NA	TRBD1	TRBV7-8	TRBJ2-7	TGTGCCAGCAGCCCCCGTCGGGACAGGTTCTCCTACGAGCAGTACTTC	CASSPRRDRFSYEQYF
NA	TRBD1	TRBV6-5	TRBJ2-1	TGTGCCAGCAGTAGAGGGGACAGCCACAATGAGCAGTTCTTC	CASSRGDSHNEQFF
once	NA	TRBV20-1	TRBJ1-4	TGCAGTGCTAGGGGGGGTGAAAAACTGTTTTTT	CSARGGEKLFF
NA	TRBD1	TRBV5-6	TRBJ1-5	TGTGCCAGCAGCCAGGGGGCTCTGGGTCGTCAGCCCCAGCATTTT	CASSQGALGRQPQHF
NA	NA	TRBV7-2	TRBJ1-5	TGTGCCAGCAGCTCAAACTCTCGGGTTAGCAATCAGCCCCAGCATTTT	CASSSNSRVSNQPQHF
NA	NA	TRBV7-3	TRBJ2-1	TGTGCCAGCAGCTTAAGGGGCGGGACAGCCCACAATGAGCAGTTCTTC	CASSLRGGTAHNEQFF
NA	NA	TRBV5-4	TRBJ2-1	TGTGCCAGCAGCCGAGCCTCCGGGGGCTACAATGAGCAGTTCTTC	CASSRASGGYNEQFF
NA	NA	TRBV19	TRBJ2-7	TGTGCCAGTAGTAACAAGGACAGACCCCCCTACGAGCAGTACTTC	CASSNKDRPPYEQYF
NA	TRBD2	TRBV11-3	TRBJ2-7	TGTGCCAGCAGCTTAGGTAGCGGGGGAACCTACGAGCAGTACTTC	CASSLGSGGTYEQYF
NA	TRBD1	TRBV18	TRBJ1-1	TGTGCCAGCTCGTCCTACAGGGGGCAGAACACTGAAGCTTTCTTT	CASSSYRGQNTEAFF
NA	NA	TRBV29-1	TRBJ1-1	TGCAGCGTTGAACAGGCAGGGGTGAACACTGAAGCTTTCTTT	CSVEQAGVNTEAFF